This TCR beta chain comes out of a study of blood T cell repertoires in COVID-19 (dated by TCRdb to about 2020). Some background on the complete study: Samples from collaborators originated in the United States, Italy and Spain and spanned both the acute and convalescent phases of COVID-19. The prospective study material was composed of cDNA or gDNA derived from T cells, B-cell-depleted T cells, or PBMCs. Subjects who had been exposed to COVID-19, were actively infected with it, or had recovered from it provided the deeply sampled blood TCRbeta repertoires that made up the dataset. The repertoires were made available in a free public database intended to serve as a resource for research on the immune response to SARS-CoV-2. The samples were drawn from two sources: the first 160 participants of the ongoing ImmuneRACE study, and approximately 1,300 subjects contributed by 6 global collaborators. Nearly every sample came with metadata listing a de-identified subject ID, COVID-19 status, age in years and sex. Where available, HLA class I and class II types were obtained from metadata supplied by the sample provider rather than from assay-based typing.

In Seattle, one collaborating source enrolled patients while the infection was active and tracked those patients longitudinally over the course of disease. Whole blood was collected in K2EDTA tubes by collaborating institutions according to the institutions' own protocols. Collaborator samples were shipped for TCRbeta analysis as frozen whole blood, isolated PBMCs, or DNA extracted from either sample type. TCRbeta CDR3 regions were amplified from genomic DNA using the immunoSEQ Assay, a bias-controlled multiplex PCR. On the study's bioinformatics: The number of nucleated cells in each sample was estimated by amplification of reference gene primers within the assay. To quantify the absolute abundance of each unique TCRbeta CDR3 rearrangement, sequence reads were collapsed and filtered. For each sample, productive Simpson clonality was calculated by taking the square root of Simpson's diversity index across productive rearrangements. TCRdb re-hosts the immuneACCESS table, in-frame sequences only. Its copies lack some clones; in the studies checked, an unresolved V gene accounts for under half of them, and the cause for the rest is not known. V and J calls and clone size are those listed in that table; D and trimming were worked out from the DNA. The sample table holds more than 300,000 clones, of which approximately 87% were seen once. The ten largest clonotypes hold roughly 6.3% of the sample.

General study outcomes and caveats: The quantity of clinical and demographic metadata differed by source and by participant and was supplied without curation.

As to this clone: The antigen this receptor binds is unknown. There are no base qualities to consult, and no much larger clone falls within one base.

Looking up the germline V gene yields CDR1 MNHEY and CDR2 SVGAGI. Here V drops 6 bases and J drops 7 bases, and the junction holds 9 bases not matched to any gene. The CDR3 spans 14 residues, from the cysteine through the phenylalanine. CDR3 DNA is the only sequence kept; it has 42 bases, read in frame from the first base. The V and J genes are TRBV6-5 and TRBJ1-2, with 9 junctional bases fitting TRBD1. The sample was peripheral blood. The TCR sequence derives from a woman aged 45-65 years with COVID-19, enrolled during active disease. The DNA sequence is as follows: TGTGCCAGCAGGGGGGACAGGGAGATATCTGGCTACACCTTC. Translation gives CASRGDREISGYTF.